These 2 T cell receptor beta chains were all obtained from the same sample, sequenced in a study of CD8+ T cells in alopecia areata. Extraction and reverse transcription of RNA yielded cDNA as the sequencing template. Assay used: immunoSEQ multiplex PCR; TCRdb lists only in-frame clones, some missing. The data show 10,000 to 15,000 clones, more than 50% seen once. Individuals with alopecia areata gave both lesional scalp punch biopsies and peripheral blood for collection. The material sequenced was skin. These receptors came from a human donor with alopecia areata.

This clone was picked up a small number of times. V and J are TRBV6-1 and TRBJ2-7, with 12 positions matching TRBD2. From germline, CDR1 is MNHNS and CDR2 SASEGT. Trimming at V came to 4 bases and at J to 4 bases, leaving 8 bases not matched to a gene. The CDR3 consists of 16 residues. This CDR3 is CASSGETSGRIYEQYF. DNA of the CDR3: TGTGCCAGCAGTGGAGAGACTAGCGGGAGAATATACGAGCAGTACTTC.

This clone is medium-sized in the sample. The V call is TRBV7-9, the J call TRBJ2-5; D call uncertain. This CDR3 is built from 15 residues. Trimming shortened V by 2 bases and J by 5 bases, and 15 bases separated the two germline ends. Germline CDR1 SEHNR, CDR2 FQNEAQ (reference sequence). The CDR3 loop reads CASSLSGGWAETQYF. The DNA of the CDR3 is TGTGCCAGCAGCTTATCCGGTGGCTGGGCGGAGACCCAGTACTTC.